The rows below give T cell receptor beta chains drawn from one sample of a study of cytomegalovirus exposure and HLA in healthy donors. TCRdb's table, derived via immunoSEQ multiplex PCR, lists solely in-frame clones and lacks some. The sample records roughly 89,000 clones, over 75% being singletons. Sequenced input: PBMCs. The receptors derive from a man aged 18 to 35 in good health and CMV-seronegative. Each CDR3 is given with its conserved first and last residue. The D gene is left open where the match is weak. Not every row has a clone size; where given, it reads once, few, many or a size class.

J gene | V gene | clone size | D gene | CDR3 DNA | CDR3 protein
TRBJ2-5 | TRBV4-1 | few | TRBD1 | TGCGCCAGCAGCCAAGAAGGCAGGGGGTCGAAGACCCAGTACTTC | CASSQEGRGSKTQYF
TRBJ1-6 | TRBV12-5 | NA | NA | TGTGCTAGTGGCCCGAAACCTTGTGCGGGGGAAGAGCATAATTCACCCCTCCACTTT | CASGPKPCAGEEHNSPLHF
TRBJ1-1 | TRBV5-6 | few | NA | TGTGCCAGCAGCTTGATCCAGAAGAACACTGAAGCTTTCTTT | CASSLIQKNTEAFF
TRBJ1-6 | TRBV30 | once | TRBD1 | TGTGCCTGGAGTCAGGGACAGGGGGGATCCTATAATTCACCCCTCCACTTT | CAWSQGQGGSYNSPLHF
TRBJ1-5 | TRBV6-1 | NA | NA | TGTGCCAGCAGAACCGGGGGAGGGAGCAATCAGCCCCAGCATTTT | CASRTGGGSNQPQHF
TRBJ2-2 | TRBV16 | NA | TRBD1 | TGTGCCAGCAGCCAGGACAGGACCGGGGAGCTGTTTTTT | CASSQDRTGELFF
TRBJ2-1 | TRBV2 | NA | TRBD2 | TGTGCCAGCAGTGGGGCTAGCGGGGGGCACAATGAGCAGTTCTTC | CASSGASGGHNEQFF
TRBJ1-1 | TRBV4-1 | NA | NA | TGCGCCAGCAGCCTGACGGGACTCACGAACACTGAAGCTTTCTTT | CASSLTGLTNTEAFF
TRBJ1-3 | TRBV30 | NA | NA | TGTGCCTGGGGCATATCGCCTGGAAACACCATATATTTT | CAWGISPGNTIYF
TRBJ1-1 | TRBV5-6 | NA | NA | TGTGCCAGCAGCTTGACCCTTACAGGGTGGGCGGTAGGCGGGTTCTTT | CASSLTLTGWAVGGFF
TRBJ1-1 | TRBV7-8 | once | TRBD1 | TGTGCCAGCAGCGCGACAGGGGGTTATGGCACTGAAGCTTTCTTT | CASSATGGYGTEAFF
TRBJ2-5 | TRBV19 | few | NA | TGTGCCAGTAGTCCTTCCAGGGGCGATCAAGAGACCCAGTACTTC | CASSPSRGDQETQYF
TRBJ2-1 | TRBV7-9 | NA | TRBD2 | TGTGCCAGCAGCCTCGGGACTAGCGGCACCGAGTGGGAGCAGTTCTTC | CASSLGTSGTEWEQFF
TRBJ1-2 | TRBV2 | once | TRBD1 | TGTGCCAGCAGTGCTGGACAGGGCATCCTCTATGGCTACACCTTC | CASSAGQGILYGYTF
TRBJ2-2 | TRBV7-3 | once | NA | TGTGCCAGCAGCTACGGTGGGGAGCTGTTTTTT | CASSYGGELFF
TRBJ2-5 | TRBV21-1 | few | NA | TGTGCCAGCAGCAAAGATCGGGGGGGCCGGGAGACCCAGTACTTC | CASSKDRGGRETQYF
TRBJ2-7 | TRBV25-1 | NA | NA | TGTGCCAGCAGTCCCTCTCCGGAGTTAACCTCCTACGAGCAGTACTTC | CASSPSPELTSYEQYF
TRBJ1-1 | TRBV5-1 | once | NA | TGCGCCAGCAGCGAACAGGATTACACTGAAGCTTTCTTT | CASSEQDYTEAFF
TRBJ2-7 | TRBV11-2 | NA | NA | TGTGCCAGCAGCTTATCCCAGTCTTCCTACGAGCAGTACTTC | CASSLSQSSYEQYF
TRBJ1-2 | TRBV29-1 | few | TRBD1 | TGCAGCGTTGGTAAACTGGACCTGGGACAGCTAATCTATGGCTACACCTTC | CSVGKLDLGQLIYGYTF
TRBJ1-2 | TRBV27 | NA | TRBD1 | TGTGCCAGCAGTTTATCCGGACAGGGAGGATACTATGGCTACACCTTC | CASSLSGQGGYYGYTF
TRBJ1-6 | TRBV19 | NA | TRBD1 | TGTGCCACCCGACAGGGGTGGGAGGATTCACCCCTCCACTTT | CATRQGWEDSPLHF
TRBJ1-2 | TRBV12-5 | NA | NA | TGTGCTAGTGGTTGGGCAGGGGAGCTTTATGGCTACACCTTC | CASGWAGELYGYTF
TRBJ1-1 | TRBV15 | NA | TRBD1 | TGTGCCGCTCAGGGGGCGCGGAACACTGAAGCTTTCTTT | CAAQGARNTEAFF
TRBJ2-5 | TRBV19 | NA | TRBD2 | TGTGCCAGTAGTTCCTTCGGACTAGCGGGGGCTGGGGAGACCCAGTACTTC | CASSSFGLAGAGETQYF
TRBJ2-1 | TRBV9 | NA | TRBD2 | TGTGCCAGCAGCGTAGCCCGACCCTCCACGACTAGCGGGGTAAGGAGTGAGCAGTTCTTC | CASSVARPSTTSGVRSEQFF
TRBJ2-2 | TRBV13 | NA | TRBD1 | TGTGCCAGCAGCCGGGACAGATTGAACACCGGGGAGCTGTTTTTT | CASSRDRLNTGELFF
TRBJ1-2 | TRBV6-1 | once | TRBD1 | TGTGCCAGCAGTGAAGGGACAGGCTACTATGGCTACACCTTC | CASSEGTGYYGYTF
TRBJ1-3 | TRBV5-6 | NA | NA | TGTGCCAGCAGCCCCGCCTGGGCTTACACCATATATTTT | CASSPAWAYTIYF
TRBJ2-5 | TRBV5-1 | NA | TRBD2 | TGCGCCAGCAGCTTAGCGGGGGGACAAGAGACCCAGTACTTC | CASSLAGGQETQYF
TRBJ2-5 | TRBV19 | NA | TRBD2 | TGTGCCAGTAAGACACGGACTAGCGGCCAAGAGACCCAGTACTTC | CASKTRTSGQETQYF
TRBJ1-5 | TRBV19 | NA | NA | TGTGCCAGTAGTATAGAATCAGGGATGGCTCAGCCCCAGCATTTT | CASSIESGMAQPQHF
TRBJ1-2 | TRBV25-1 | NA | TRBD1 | TGTGCCAGCTCACCGGGACAGGGGTACTATGGCTACACCTTC | CASSPGQGYYGYTF
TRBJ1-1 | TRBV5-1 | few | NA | TGCGCCAGCAGCCGGACAGCGAACACTGAAGCTTTCTTT | CASSRTANTEAFF
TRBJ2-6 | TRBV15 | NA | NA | TGTGCCACCAGCTGGATACAGGCTAGCTCTGGGGCCAACGTCCTGACTTTC | CATSWIQASSGANVLTF
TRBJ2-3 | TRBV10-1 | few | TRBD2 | TGCGCCAGCAGTGAGTCGAGGCTAGCGGGTGGACGCACAGATACGCAGTATTTT | CASSESRLAGGRTDTQYF
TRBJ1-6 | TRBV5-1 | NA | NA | TGCGCCAGCAGCTTGGGAGGGGCAGGGGATTCACCCCTCCACTTT | CASSLGGAGDSPLHF
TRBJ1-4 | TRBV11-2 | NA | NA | TGTGCCAGCAGCTCCCGAACCAGCAGGGAACCTGGGAAACTGTTTTTT | CASSSRTSREPGKLFF
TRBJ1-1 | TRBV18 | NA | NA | TGTGCCAGCTCATCGACAGAGAACACTGAAGCTTTCTTT | CASSSTENTEAFF
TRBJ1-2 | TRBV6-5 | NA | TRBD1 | TGTGCCAGCAGCATGGGGACAGGGTATGGCTACACCTTC | CASSMGTGYGYTF
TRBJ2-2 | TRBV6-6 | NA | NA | TGTGCCAGCAGGCGCCACTCTAGCACCGGGGAGCTGTTTTTT | CASRRHSSTGELFF
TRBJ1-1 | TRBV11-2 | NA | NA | TGTGCCAGCAGCTTAGGTGTTGGGGCAGCTTTCTTT | CASSLGVGAAFF